The 19 T cell receptor beta chains below were found in one sample sequenced in a study of CD8 T cells in Susac syndrome. It was with random hexamers that roughly 0.5 to 1 ug RNA was reverse transcribed. TCRdb called the immunoSEQ multiplex PCR reads again in MiXCR, with one record for every CDR3 protein. The sample holds about 73,000 distinct CDR3 sequences, approximately 94% seen once. Material: CD8+ T cells from PBMCs. The receptors derive from a human donor with multiple sclerosis.

This chain uses TRBV7-9 with TRBJ1-2, with unresolved D. CDR1 is SEHNR, CDR2 FQNEAQ, per germline (reference sequence). The CDR3 length is 16 residues. The V end was cut by 4 bases, the J end by 7 bases, with 22 bases between. CDR3 in DNA: TGTGCCAGCAGCTCGAAGGTGCGCAAGCCCCCCCGTGGCTACACCTTC. This codes for CASSSKVRKPPRGYTF.

This clonotype appeared a single time. The chain couples TRBV5-6 to TRBJ2-1; TRBD2 matches 8 bases. The trim removed 2 bases at V and 2 bases at J, leaving 6 bases unmatched. The CDR3 is 16 amino acids. Germline V gene data show CDR1 as SGHDT and CDR2 as YYEEEE. As DNA, the CDR3 is TGTGCCAGCAGCTTACCAGCGGGAGAGGCCTACAATGAGCAGTTCTTC. This translates into CASSLPAGEAYNEQFF.

V gene TRBV7-9 combines with J gene TRBJ2-1; D is possibly TRBD2 (6 bases). The CDR3 consists of 18 residues. Germline-derived CDR1 and CDR2 are SEHNR and FQNEAQ (reference sequence). Trimming shortened V by 5 bases and J by 1 base, and 21 bases separated the two germline ends. The CDR3 sequence: CASSQGHYGSMSYNEQFF. CDR3 nucleotide sequence: TGTGCCAGCAGCCAAGGGCATTACGGGAGTATGTCCTACAATGAGCAGTTCTTC.

CDR3: CASSLGVTGSDTDTQYF. The CDR3 DNA reads as TGTGCCAGCAGCTTAGGCGTGACAGGGTCCGACACAGATACGCAGTATTTT. This sequence joins TRBV13 and TRBJ2-3, with 7 bases that match TRBD1. CDR1 and CDR2 (germline): PRHDT, FYEKMQ (reference sequence). The trim removed 0 bases at V and 2 bases at J, leaving 8 bases unmatched. This CDR3 spans 17 amino acids.

The rearrangement joins TRBV4-2 to TRBJ2-5, with TRBD1 matching 7 bases. CDR1 is LGHNA and CDR2 is YNFKEQ in the germline V gene. After removal of 4 bases from V and 4 bases from J, the junction contained 12 bases not matched to a gene. This CDR3 is 16 amino acids long. The CDR3 is CASSLISGQTVETQYF. The CDR3 DNA is TGTGCCAGCAGCCTCATTTCGGGACAGACGGTAGAGACCCAGTACTTC.

This chain uses TRBV30 with TRBJ1-2; 7 bases fit TRBD1. The CDR3 has 15 amino acids. Germline V CDR1 and CDR2: GTSNPN, SVGIG (reference sequence). V shed 2 bases, J shed 2 bases, and the junction held 8 bases outside the gene matches. The CDR3 DNA is TGTGCCTGGAGTCCCACCCCGGGACAGAACTATGGCTACACCTTC. Translation: CAWSPTPGQNYGYTF.

The V gene is TRBV6-5, the J gene TRBJ2-2, with 9 bases lining up with TRBD1. Germline CDR1 and CDR2: MNHEY and SVGAGI. The V and J ends lost 1 base and 3 bases, in that order; junction bases with no gene match: 0. The CDR3 length is 15 residues. The DNA of the CDR3 is TGTGCCAGCAGTTACTGGACAGGGGACACCGGGGAGCTGTTTTTT. Translated: CASSYWTGDTGELFF.

This clonotype is a singleton in its sample. The rearrangement joins TRBV4-1 to TRBJ2-1, with TRBD1 identical over 7 bases. V was pared by 5 bases and J by 7 bases, with 14 bases of the junction left unmatched. This CDR3 comprises 16 residues. From germline, CDR1 is MGHRA and CDR2 YSYEKL. CDR3 sequence (DNA): TGCGCCAGCAGCTTCCAAAGGGGGCAGGGGTGGAATGAGCAGTTCTTC. This translates into CASSFQRGQGWNEQFF.

This sequence joins TRBV5-1 and TRBJ1-1; the D is unclear. Germline lookup yields CDR1 SGHRS and CDR2 YFSETQ. V lost 4 bases and J lost 1, with 11 bases in between. The CDR3 spans 14 residues. This CDR3 reads CASSPTNRNTEAFF. In DNA form, the CDR3 reads TGCGCCAGCAGCCCGACAAACCGGAACACTGAAGCTTTCTTT.

This clonotype was counted a single time. V is TRBV4-2 and J is TRBJ2-7, with unresolved D. This CDR3 spans 13 amino acids. Per germline, CDR1 LGHNA and CDR2 YNFKEQ. The ends were cut back, 1 base at V and 2 bases at J, with 6 bases in the middle. The CDR3 coding sequence is TGTGCCAGCAGCCAAGGGCTAGCCTACGAGCAGTACTTC. Translating it yields CASSQGLAYEQYF.

V and J are TRBV30 and TRBJ2-1, with 7 bases matching TRBD1. V lost 3 bases to trimming and J lost 0 bases; unmatched junction nucleotides: 5. This CDR3 has 15 residues. Germline V gene data show CDR1 as GTSNPN and CDR2 as SVGIG (reference sequence). DNA of the CDR3: TGTGCCTGGAGCCCGGGACAGCTCTCCTACAATGAGCAGTTCTTC. It yields the protein CAWSPGQLSYNEQFF.

This chain uses TRBV5-1 with TRBJ2-7, with D perhaps matching TRBD1 (5 bases). The germline CDR1 and CDR2 sequences are SGHRS and YFSETQ. This CDR3 is 19 amino acids long. The V gene lost 0 bases and the J gene lost 0 bases, with 22 bases spanning the gap. CDR3 in DNA: TGCGCCAGCAGCTTGGGCCATATCGACAGATCCTACAGCTCCTACGAGCAGTACTTC. As protein: CASSLGHIDRSYSSYEQYF.

In DNA, the CDR3 is TGTGCCAGTAGTATAGATCTGGACAACGACTATGGCTACACCTTC. Protein: CASSIDLDNDYGYTF. The J gene is TRBJ1-2, the V gene TRBV19, with a weak D call TRBD1 (5 bases). The V end lost 0 bases, the J end lost 3 bases, and 11 bases lay between the germline ends. The CDR3 sequence is 15 residues long. The germline V gene encodes CDR1 LNHDA and CDR2 SQIVND (reference sequence).

The chain recombines TRBV29-1 with TRBJ1-3; no clear D gene. The CDR3 extends over 14 amino acids. CDR1 and CDR2 from the germline V gene are SQVTM and ANQGSEA. V dropped 6 bases and J dropped 0 bases, with 12 bases sitting between them. CDR3: CSVLRHSSGNTIYF. CDR3 nucleotides: TGCAGCGTCCTACGACACAGCTCTGGAAACACCATATATTTT. The entire variable domain, with the rest obtained from reference TRBV29-1 and TRBJ1-3, is as follows: SAVISQKPSRDICQRGTSLTIQCQVDSQVTMMFWYRQQPGQSLTLIATANQGSEATYESGFVIDKFPISRPNLTFSTLTVSNMSPEDSSIYLCSVLRHSSGNTIYFGEGSWLTVV.

V gene TRBV5-1 combines with J gene TRBJ2-7; TRBD2 might be the D (6 bases). CDR3 length equals 13 residues. The germline CDR1 and CDR2 sequences are SGHRS and YFSETQ. V lost 4 bases, J lost 3 bases, and 11 bases lay in between. This chain's CDR3 is CASSPYGGYEQYF. The CDR3 nucleotides are TGCGCCAGCAGCCCCTACGGGGGCTACGAGCAGTACTTC. Complete variable domain (other parts from reference TRBV5-1 and TRBJ2-7): KAGVTQTPRYLIKTRGQQVTLSCSPISGHRSVSWYQQTPGQGLQFLFEYFSETQRNKGNFPGRFSGRQFSNSRSEMNVSTLELGDSALYLCASSPYGGYEQYFGPGTRLTVT.

This rearrangement joins TRBV20-1 to TRBJ2-7, with 8 bases aligning to TRBD1. Germline V gene lookup returns CDR1 DFQATT and CDR2 SNEGSKA (reference sequence). The CDR3 sequence is 13 residues long. The trim removed 2 bases at V and 3 bases at J, leaving 3 bases unmatched. In nucleotides, the CDR3 is TGCAGTGCTAGATGGGGACAGGACTACGAGCAGTACTTC. This gives the protein CSARWGQDYEQYF.

This clonotype occurred once. V and J are TRBV19 and TRBJ1-1, with a tentative D call TRBD1 (5 bases). V lost 9 bases and J 1 base, leaving 18 bases between the germline ends. From germline, CDR1 is LNHDA and CDR2 SQIVND (reference sequence). The CDR3 extends over 15 amino acids. The CDR3 reads CASKTMGQANTEAFF. The CDR3 region has the DNA TGTGCCAGCAAAACCATGGGGCAGGCGAACACTGAAGCTTTCTTT.

The chain is built from TRBV5-6 and TRBJ1-3; a possible D gene is TRBD1 (6 bases). The V and J ends lost 0 bases and 0 bases respectively, with 7 bases between them. The CDR3 is 15 amino acids. Germline values: CDR1 SGHDT, CDR2 YYEEEE. The CDR3 region is CASSLGTVSGNTIYF. As DNA, the CDR3 is TGTGCCAGCAGCTTGGGGACAGTCTCTGGAAACACCATATATTTT.

V and J are TRBV7-8 and TRBJ2-5; possible D gene TRBD2, 5 bases. V was clipped by 6 bases and J by 3 bases, with 5 bases between them. Germline CDR1 SGHVS, CDR2 FQNEAQ. The CDR3 consists of 11 residues. CDR3 residues: CASREEETQYF. CDR3 nucleotides: TGTGCCAGCAGGGAGGAAGAGACCCAGTACTTC. Using reference TRBV7-8 and TRBJ2-5 for the parts outside the CDR3, the full variable domain is GAGVSQSPRYKVAKRGQDVALRCDPISGHVSLFWYQQALGQGPEFLTYFQNEAQLDKSGLPSDRFFAERPEGSVSTLKIQRTQQEDSAVYLCASREEETQYFGPGTRLLVL.